Below, one T cell receptor beta chain is given with its context. TCR beta chains were sequenced at survey level with immunoSEQ. The repertoire was sequenced with immunoSEQ multiplex PCR; TCRdb's copy has only in-frame clones and lacks some. The sample has tens of thousands of clones, 85% to 95% seen once; the top ten hold around 4.5%. The V gene's germline CDR1 is SEHNR and CDR2 FQNEAQ (reference sequence). The germline V and J ends were trimmed by 6 bases and 4 bases, with 12 bases remaining between them. The CDR3 is 13 residues long. This clonotype was sampled from a man aged 35-49 years with rheumatoid arthritis. The chain is built from TRBV7-9 and TRBJ1-2, with D tentatively TRBD1 (6 bases). Source material: PBMCs. Here the CDR3 DNA reads TGTGCCAGCAGTCAGGGGTACAGCTATGGCTACACCTTC. It translates to CASSQGYSYGYTF.